A selection of T cell receptor beta chains follows, all from one sample in a study of CD8 T cells in Susac syndrome. Each CDR3 protein is one row after TCRdb ran MiXCR on the immunoSEQ multiplex PCR reads. This table has some 260,000 distinct CDR3 sequences, just under 95% appearing once. The sequenced sample was CD4+ T cells from PBMCs. The receptors originated from a human donor with multiple sclerosis. Both conserved end residues are part of each CDR3. The order of the fields is J gene, clone size, V gene, D gene, CDR3 protein, CDR3 DNA. The D gene is left open where the match is weak. Where a row states a size, it is once, few, many or the class of an expanded clone; other rows omit it.

TRBJ2-4	NA	TRBV5-4	NA	CASSIAGTANGKNIQYF	TGTGCCAGCAGCATCGCCGGGACCGCAAATGGGAAAAACATTCAGTACTTC
TRBJ2-3	NA	TRBV24-1	NA	CATSDPALGQYF	TGTGCCACCAGTGATCCGGCTCTAGGGCAGTATTTT
TRBJ1-3	NA	TRBV9	NA	CASSVVGGGNTIYF	TGTGCCAGCAGCGTAGTCGGAGGGGGAAACACCATATATTTT
TRBJ2-7	NA	TRBV3-1	NA	CASSRSPQIWNEQYF	TGTGCCAGCAGCCGAAGTCCCCAGATCTGGAACGAGCAGTACTTC
TRBJ2-5	once	TRBV7-9	TRBD2	CASSLSLAAQETQYF	TGTGCCAGCAGCTTAAGCCTAGCGGCACAAGAGACCCAGTACTTC
TRBJ1-5	NA	TRBV27	NA	CASSSLGANNQPQHF	TGTGCCAGCAGTTCTCTGGGGGCTAACAATCAGCCCCAGCATTTT
TRBJ1-1	NA	TRBV4-1	TRBD1	CASSQDRTGMNTEAFF	TGCGCCAGCAGCCAAGATCGGACAGGGATGAACACTGAAGCTTTCTTT
TRBJ2-7	NA	TRBV3-1	NA	CASSQVDSTYEQYF	TGTGCCAGCAGCCAAGTGGACTCTACCTACGAGCAGTACTTC
TRBJ2-5	NA	TRBV3-1	NA	CASSQGEGGYQETQYF	TGTGCCAGCAGCCAAGGGGAAGGGGGGTACCAAGAGACCCAGTACTTC
TRBJ2-7	NA	TRBV6-6	NA	CAVDRDSTPLEQYF	TGTGCCGTGGACCGGGACTCAACTCCTCTCGAGCAGTACTTC
TRBJ2-5	NA	TRBV29-1	NA	CSVGLVREETQYF	TGCAGCGTTGGGTTGGTACGTGAAGAGACCCAGTACTTC
TRBJ2-3	NA	TRBV11-2	TRBD1	CASSLSYSGTATFSADTQYF	TGTGCCAGCAGCTTGAGTTATTCCGGGACAGCCACCTTTAGTGCAGATACGCAGTATTTT
TRBJ1-4	NA	TRBV11-2	NA	CASSLMGRGAGEKLFF	TGTGCCAGCAGCTTAATGGGCCGCGGAGCTGGTGAAAAACTGTTTTTT
TRBJ1-5	NA	TRBV18	NA	CASSPVGHLNQPQHF	TGTGCCAGCTCACCGGTGGGACACCTAAATCAGCCCCAGCATTTT
TRBJ2-2	NA	TRBV4-1	TRBD2	CASSVPSGPNTGELFF	TGCGCCAGCAGCGTCCCTAGCGGACCGAACACCGGGGAGCTGTTTTTT
TRBJ2-3	NA	TRBV7-3	TRBD2	CASSFSGGRDTQYF	TGTGCCAGCAGCTTTAGCGGGGGAAGGGATACGCAGTATTTT
TRBJ1-1	NA	TRBV2	TRBD1	CASTRTDRTEASF	TGTGCCAGCACCCGTACGGACAGGACTGAAGCTTCCTTT
TRBJ2-2	NA	TRBV6-2/TRBV6-3	NA	CASSLRANTGELFF	TGTGCCAGCAGCCTCAGGGCGAACACCGGGGAGCTGTTTTTT
TRBJ2-6	NA	TRBV24-1	NA	CATSAGSGANVLTF	TGTGCCACCAGTGCTGGCTCTGGGGCCAACGTCCTGACTTTC
TRBJ2-3	few	TRBV5-6	NA	CASSLSSTDTQYF	TGTGCCAGCAGCTTGAGCAGCACAGATACGCAGTATTTT
TRBJ1-1	NA	TRBV3-1	NA	CASSQFSAGSSEAFF	TGTGCCAGCAGCCAATTCTCTGCGGGCAGCTCTGAAGCTTTCTTT
TRBJ2-2	NA	TRBV18	NA	CASSPGQGNTGELFF	TGTGCCAGCTCACCTGGGCAGGGGAACACCGGGGAGCTGTTTTTT
TRBJ2-5	NA	TRBV5-1	TRBD1	CASRRDRAQETQYF	TGCGCCAGCCGCCGGGACAGAGCCCAAGAGACCCAGTACTTC
TRBJ1-1	NA	TRBV5-1	NA	CASSLVSLANTEAFF	TGCGCCAGCAGCTTGGTCTCGCTGGCGAACACTGAAGCTTTCTTT
TRBJ2-7	NA	TRBV4-1	NA	CASSQEAGGDYEQYF	TGCGCCAGCAGCCAAGAAGCCGGGGGCGACTACGAGCAGTACTTC
TRBJ1-6	NA	TRBV5-1	NA	CASSPDGRTNSPLHF	TGCGCCAGCAGCCCCGACGGCAGGACAAATTCACCCCTCCACTTT
TRBJ1-1	NA	TRBV9	TRBD1	CASSVATGGGPEAFF	TGTGCCAGCAGCGTAGCCACAGGGGGCGGACCTGAAGCTTTCTTT
TRBJ2-7	NA	TRBV9	NA	CASSVADTPVYEQYF	TGTGCCAGCAGCGTAGCCGATACCCCGGTCTACGAGCAGTACTTC
TRBJ1-2	NA	TRBV6-5	NA	CASTNGGAGGYTF	TGTGCCAGCACCAACGGGGGGGCGGGTGGCTACACCTTC
TRBJ1-6	NA	TRBV6-5	NA	CASSPSSGSLRYNSPLHF	TGTGCCAGCAGTCCCTCGTCGGGCAGCTTGCGCTATAATTCACCCCTCCACTTT
TRBJ2-5	NA	TRBV27	TRBD2	CASSPSGSPLTQYF	TGTGCCAGCAGCCCTAGCGGGAGCCCTTTGACCCAGTACTTC
TRBJ2-7	NA	TRBV5-4	TRBD2	CASSRLAGDLYEQYF	TGTGCCAGCAGCAGACTAGCGGGGGACCTCTACGAGCAGTACTTC
TRBJ1-1	few	TRBV29-1	NA	CSVSEGGTEAFF	TGCAGCGTGTCCGAGGGGGGGACTGAAGCTTTCTTT
TRBJ2-1	NA	TRBV3-1	NA	CASSQDRNEQFF	TGTGCCAGCAGCCAAGATCGAAATGAGCAGTTCTTC
TRBJ2-3	NA	TRBV3-1	NA	CASSQDRRPPTQYF	TGTGCCAGCAGCCAAGATAGAAGGCCACCTACGCAGTATTTT
TRBJ2-7	few	TRBV20-1	TRBD2	CSARVWTSGYEQYF	TGCAGTGCTAGAGTTTGGACTAGTGGCTACGAGCAGTACTTC
TRBJ2-1	NA	TRBV6-5	NA	CASSYSPIRGLPRNEQFF	TGTGCCAGCAGTTACTCCCCTATTAGGGGACTCCCGAGAAATGAGCAGTTCTTC
TRBJ2-1	once	TRBV6-1	NA	CASSEAGGYNEQFF	TGTGCCAGCAGTGAAGCTGGGGGCTACAATGAGCAGTTCTTC
TRBJ1-3	NA	TRBV18	NA	CASSPPRASGNTIYF	TGTGCCAGCTCACCACCCAGGGCCTCTGGAAACACCATATATTTT
TRBJ2-1	NA	TRBV20-1	NA	CSARRRWVTSSYNEQFF	TGCAGTGCTAGACGGAGGTGGGTAACTAGCAGCTACAATGAGCAGTTCTTC
TRBJ1-1	NA	TRBV3-1	NA	CASSQGGRTEAFF	TGTGCCAGCAGCCAAGGCGGGCGCACTGAAGCTTTCTTT
TRBJ1-2	NA	TRBV12-3/TRBV12-4	NA	CASRSGQSNYGYTF	TGTGCCAGCAGATCCGGACAGTCTAACTATGGCTACACCTTC
TRBJ2-1	NA	TRBV6-5	TRBD2	CASTRGGRQFF	TGTGCCAGCACCCGGGGGGGTAGGCAGTTCTTC
TRBJ2-1	NA	TRBV7-9	NA	CASSLGAALNNEQFF	TGTGCCAGCAGCCTAGGGGCGGCGCTTAACAATGAGCAGTTCTTC
TRBJ1-1	NA	TRBV9	NA	CAPRGRRNTEAFF	TGTGCCCCTAGAGGCAGGAGGAACACTGAAGCTTTCTTT
TRBJ1-5	NA	TRBV19	TRBD1	CASSEDRAVGQPQHF	TGTGCCAGTAGCGAAGACAGGGCGGTTGGTCAGCCCCAGCATTTT
TRBJ1-1	NA	TRBV18	NA	CASSPTLGDTEAFF	TGTGCCAGCTCACCTACCTTGGGGGACACTGAAGCTTTCTTT
TRBJ2-1	NA	TRBV7-2	NA	CASSLEGSGNEQFF	TGTGCCAGCAGCTTAGAAGGTAGCGGCAATGAGCAGTTCTTC
TRBJ1-5	NA	TRBV10-3	NA	CAISESGGGGQPQHF	TGTGCCATCAGTGAGTCTGGGGGAGGAGGGCAGCCCCAGCATTTT
TRBJ2-1	NA	TRBV6-1	TRBD2	CASRSGGEQFF	TGTGCCAGCAGAAGCGGGGGGGAGCAGTTCTTC